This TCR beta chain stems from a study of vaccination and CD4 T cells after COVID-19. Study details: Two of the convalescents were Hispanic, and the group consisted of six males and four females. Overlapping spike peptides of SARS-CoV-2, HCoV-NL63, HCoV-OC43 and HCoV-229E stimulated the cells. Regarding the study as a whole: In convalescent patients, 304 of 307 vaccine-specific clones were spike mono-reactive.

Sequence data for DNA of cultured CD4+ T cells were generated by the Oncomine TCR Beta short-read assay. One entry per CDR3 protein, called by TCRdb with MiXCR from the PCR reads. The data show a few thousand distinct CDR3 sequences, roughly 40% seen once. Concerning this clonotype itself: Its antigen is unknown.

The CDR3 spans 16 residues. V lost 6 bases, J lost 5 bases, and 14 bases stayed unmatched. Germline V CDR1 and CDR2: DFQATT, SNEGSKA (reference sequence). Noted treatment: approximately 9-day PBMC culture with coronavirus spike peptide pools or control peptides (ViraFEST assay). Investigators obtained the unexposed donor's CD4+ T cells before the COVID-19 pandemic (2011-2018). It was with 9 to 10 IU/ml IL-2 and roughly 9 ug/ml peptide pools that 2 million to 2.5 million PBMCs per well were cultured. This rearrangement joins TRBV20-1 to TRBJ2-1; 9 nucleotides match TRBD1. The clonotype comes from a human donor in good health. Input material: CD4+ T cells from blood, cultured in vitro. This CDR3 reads CSAYDSGTGYDNEQFF. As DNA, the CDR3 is TGCAGTGCGTACGATTCCGGGACAGGGTATGACAATGAGCAGTTCTTC.